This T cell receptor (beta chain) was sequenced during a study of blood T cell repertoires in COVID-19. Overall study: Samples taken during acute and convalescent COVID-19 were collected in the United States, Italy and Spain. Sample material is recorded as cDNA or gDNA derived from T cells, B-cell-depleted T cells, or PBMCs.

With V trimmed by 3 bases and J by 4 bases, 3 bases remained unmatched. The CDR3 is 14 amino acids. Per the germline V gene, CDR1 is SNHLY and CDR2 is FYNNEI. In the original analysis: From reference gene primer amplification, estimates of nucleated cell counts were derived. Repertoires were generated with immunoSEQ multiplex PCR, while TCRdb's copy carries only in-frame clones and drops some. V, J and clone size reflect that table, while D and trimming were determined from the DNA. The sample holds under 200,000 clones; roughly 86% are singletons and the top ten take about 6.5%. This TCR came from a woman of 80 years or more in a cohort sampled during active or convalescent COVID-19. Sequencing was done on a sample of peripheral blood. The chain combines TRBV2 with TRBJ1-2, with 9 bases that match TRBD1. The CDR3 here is CASSDTGGGYGYTF. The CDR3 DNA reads TGTGCCAGCAGTGATACAGGGGGCGGCTATGGCTACACCTTC.